The next 25 T cell receptor beta chains were all read from a single sample in a study of T cell responses to AZD1222 COVID-19 vaccine. Method: immunoSEQ multiplex PCR; TCRdb's copy keeps in-frame clones and lacks some. Counted here are around 91,000 clones, about 88% occurring once; the ten biggest clones make up about 19%. The sample here was peripheral blood, taken on day 0 of AZD1222 vaccination. The receptors here all came from an adult in good health.

This rearrangement joins TRBV7-2 to TRBJ1-5, with 7 bases aligning to TRBD1. Germline V lookup: CDR1 SGHTA, CDR2 FQGNSA. J gave up 3 bases and V 0 bases, and 8 bases lay outside the gene matches. The CDR3 covers 17 residues. The CDR3: CASSLARTGGFNQPQHF. The CDR3, as DNA: TGTGCCAGCAGCTTAGCAAGGACAGGAGGATTCAATCAGCCCCAGCATTTT.

The V and J genes are TRBV28 and TRBJ2-7; possibly TRBD1 for D (5 bases). The CDR3 runs 11 residues. V was pared by 4 bases and J by 5 bases, with 6 bases between. CDR1 is MDHEN and CDR2 is SYDVKM in the germline V gene. The CDR3 spells CASSWGNEQYF. The CDR3 DNA sequence: TGTGCCAGCAGTTGGGGCAACGAGCAGTACTTC.

V gene TRBV6-5 combines with J gene TRBJ1-2; 12 bases line up with TRBD1. V gave up 6 bases and J gave up 7 bases; unmatched junction bases: 3. CDR3 length: 13 residues. The germline V gene encodes CDR1 MNHEY and CDR2 SVGAGI. Here the CDR3 reads CASRLGQGAGYTF. Written as DNA, the CDR3 is TGTGCCAGCAGGTTGGGACAGGGGGCTGGCTACACCTTC.

This sequence joins TRBV7-9 and TRBJ1-5; D gene ambiguous. V dropped 5 bases and J dropped 3 bases, with 11 bases sitting between them. CDR3 length equals 14 residues. Per germline, CDR1 SEHNR and CDR2 FQNEAQ (reference sequence). In DNA, the CDR3 is TGTGCCAGCAGCCGTTCTGGTTTCAATCAGCCCCAGCATTTT. This codes for CASSRSGFNQPQHF. The full variable domain, completed using reference TRBV7-9 and TRBJ1-5, is DTGVSQNPRHKITKRGQNVTFRCDPISEHNRLYWYRQTLGQGPEFLTYFQNEAQLEKSRLLSDRFSAERPKGSFSTLEIQRTEQGDSAMYLCASSRSGFNQPQHFGDGTRLSIL.

The chain joins TRBV4-3 to TRBJ2-1, with 8 bases identical to TRBD2. The CDR3 runs 13 residues. The J segment lost 14 bases and the V segment lost 5 bases, leaving 11 bases of the junction unmatched. Looked up from germline, CDR1 is LGHNA and CDR2 is YSLEER. The chain's CDR3 is CASSEAGTGGKFF. The DNA of the CDR3 is TGCGCCAGCAGCGAAGCCGGAACGGGAGGGAAGTTCTTC.

This clone was found once. The genes are TRBV11-3 and TRBJ2-5, with 11 bases fitting TRBD1. V gave up 5 bases and J gave up 5 bases; unmatched junction bases: 7. Germline CDR1 is SGHNT and CDR2 is YENEEA. The CDR3 has 15 amino acids. The CDR3, as DNA: TGTGCCAGCAGCCGCCGGACAGGGGGCTTGGAGACCCAGTACTTC. It is translated as CASSRRTGGLETQYF.

The chain uses TRBV7-2 and TRBJ1-5; D is ambiguous. The germline V gene encodes CDR1 SGHTA and CDR2 FQGNSA. Trimming shortened V by 5 bases and J by 5 bases, and 13 bases separated the two germline ends. The CDR3 runs 14 residues. CDR3 amino acids: CASSPPGPHQPQHF. The CDR3 DNA reads as TGTGCCAGCAGCCCCCCGGGCCCGCATCAGCCCCAGCATTTT.

The rearrangement links TRBV7-9 to TRBJ2-7; D not certain. The CDR3 is made up of 12 amino acids. Germline lookup yields CDR1 SEHNR and CDR2 FQNEAQ (reference sequence). Trimming pared 5 bases from V and 2 bases from J, leaving 7 bases between. CDR3: CASSRPPYEQYF. The CDR3 DNA sequence: TGTGCCAGCAGCCGACCCCCCTACGAGCAGTACTTC. The entire variable domain, with the rest obtained from reference TRBV7-9 and TRBJ2-7, is as follows: DTGVSQNPRHKITKRGQNVTFRCDPISEHNRLYWYRQTLGQGPEFLTYFQNEAQLEKSRLLSDRFSAERPKGSFSTLEIQRTEQGDSAMYLCASSRPPYEQYFGPGTRLTVT.

The genes are TRBV10-3 and TRBJ1-2; 7 bases match TRBD1. V shed 8 bases, J shed 4 bases, and the junction held 16 bases outside the gene matches. The germline gives CDR1 ENHRY, CDR2 SYGVKD. The CDR3 runs 16 residues. For the CDR3, the DNA is TGTGCCATCCACCGCCTTCAGGGGGACGTGAGCTATGGCTACACCTTC. It translates to CAIHRLQGDVSYGYTF.

The chain is built from TRBV27 and TRBJ1-1; 9 nucleotides match TRBD1. CDR1 is MNHEY and CDR2 is SMNVEV in the germline V gene (reference sequence). This CDR3 region has 14 residues. The V gene end was trimmed by 5 bases and the J gene end by 11 bases; junction bases not matched to a gene: 12. CDR3 nucleotide sequence: TGTGCCAGCAGTGAGGGGACAGGGAGATCAACGGCTTTCTTT. As protein: CASSEGTGRSTAFF.

J is TRBJ2-2 and V is TRBV5-6, with 8 bases that match TRBD1. The ends lost 4 bases at V and 1 base at J; junction bases unmatched: 9. Per germline, CDR1 SGHDT and CDR2 YYEEEE. The CDR3 covers 17 residues. The CDR3 loop reads CASSASDRGLNTGELFF. Written as DNA, the CDR3 is TGTGCCAGCAGCGCCTCCGACAGGGGTCTGAACACCGGGGAGCTGTTTTTT. Based on the CDR3 plus reference TRBV5-6 and TRBJ2-2, the full variable domain is DAGVTQSPTHLIKTRGQQVTLRCSPKSGHDTVSWYQQALGQGPQFIFQYYEEEERQRGNFPDRFSGHQFPNYSSELNVNALLLGDSALYLCASSASDRGLNTGELFFGEGSRLTVL.

The chain links TRBV5-1 to TRBJ2-7, with 8 bases that match TRBD2. Losses at the gene ends were 2 bases for V and 1 base for J; bases not matched to a gene: 5. The length of the CDR3 is 15 residues. Germline V gives CDR1 SGHRS, CDR2 YFSETQ. CDR3 region: CASSFSAGGSYEQYF. The CDR3 region has the DNA TGCGCCAGCAGCTTTTCTGCGGGGGGATCCTACGAGCAGTACTTC.

The V gene is TRBV4-2, the J gene TRBJ1-2, with D unclear. There are 15 residues in the CDR3. V was pared by 4 bases and J by 0 bases, with 12 bases between. The germline CDR1 and CDR2 sequences are LGHNA and YNFKEQ. The CDR3 bases are TGTGCCAGCAGCCGAGCAGAGGATCCTAACTATGGCTACACCTTC. Translated, it gives CASSRAEDPNYGYTF.

This chain connects TRBV23-1 to TRBJ1-1; 8 nucleotides agree with TRBD1. TRBV23-1 is an ORF, and what it does is uncertain. This CDR3 comprises 16 residues. With 0 bases clipped from V and 0 bases from J, the junction kept 3 bases outside the gene matches. The CDR3: CASSQSRTGLNTEAFF. The DNA for the CDR3 is TGCGCCAGCAGTCAATCAAGGACAGGGCTGAACACTGAAGCTTTCTTT.

V gene TRBV5-4 combines with J gene TRBJ2-7; 7 bases agree with TRBD1. The ends lost 3 bases at V and 3 bases at J; junction bases unmatched: 0. The CDR3 length is 12 residues. Germline CDR1 and CDR2: SGHNT and YYREEE (reference sequence). CDR3 coding DNA: TGTGCCAGCAGCTGGGACAGCTACGAGCAGTACTTC. Translating gives CASSWDSYEQYF.

This chain connects TRBV7-2 to TRBJ2-6; D is ambiguous. V was shortened by 6 bases and J by 5 bases, with 8 bases between the two germline ends. CDR1 and CDR2 (germline): SGHTA, FQGNSA. CDR3 length: 13 amino acids. CDR3 sequence (DNA): TGTGCCAGCAGGTTTATGAGGGCCAACGTCCTGACTTTC. Its protein is CASRFMRANVLTF. Full variable domain (remainder filled in from reference TRBV7-2 and TRBJ2-6): GAGVSQSPSNKVTEKGKDVELRCDPISGHTALYWYRQSLGQGLEFLIYFQGNSAPDKSGLPSDRFSAERTGGSVSTLTIQRTQQEDSAVYLCASRFMRANVLTFGAGSRLTVL.

The CDR3: CASSFGRGQPQHF. CDR3 bases: TGTGCCAGCAGCTTCGGGCGTGGGCAGCCCCAGCATTTT. The chain links TRBV5-4 to TRBJ1-5; no clear D gene. Germline V gene lookup returns CDR1 SGHNT and CDR2 YYREEE (reference sequence). V dropped 2 bases and J dropped 7 bases, with 10 bases sitting between them. The CDR3 contains 13 residues.

The rearrangement joins TRBV6-5 to TRBJ1-4; no definite D call. The CDR3 consists of 14 residues. Germline lookup yields CDR1 MNHEY and CDR2 SVGAGI. Trimming took off 5 bases at V and 8 bases at J, with 15 bases between the two ends. The CDR3 reads CASSRRLLEEKLFF. The DNA for the CDR3 is TGTGCCAGCAGTAGACGACTGCTGGAGGAAAAACTGTTTTTT.

The chain joins TRBV4-1 to TRBJ2-1; 10 nucleotides agree with TRBD2. This CDR3 comprises 17 residues. V lost 4 bases, J lost 7 bases, and 13 bases stayed unmatched. Germline lookup yields CDR1 MGHRA and CDR2 YSYEKL. CDR3 DNA: TGCGCCAGCAGCCGCCCTAGGGGGGCTAGCGGGGGTAATGAGCAGTTCTTC. This sequence encodes CASSRPRGASGGNEQFF.

This clone was detected only once. The J gene is TRBJ1-1, the V gene TRBV19; 9 nucleotides line up with TRBD1. Germline lookup yields CDR1 LNHDA and CDR2 SQIVND (reference sequence). This CDR3 is built from 15 residues. V gave up 5 bases and J gave up 6 bases; unmatched junction bases: 10. CDR3 in DNA: TGTGCCAGTAGTCTCCGAGGACAGGGGAGGCCTGAAGCTTTCTTT. It codes for CASSLRGQGRPEAFF.

The chain links TRBV7-3 to TRBJ2-7; 10 nucleotides align to TRBD1. Germline V gene data show CDR1 as SGHTA and CDR2 as FQGTGA. The CDR3 loop spans 15 amino acids. V was clipped by 5 bases and J by 2 bases; unmatched bases: 6. CDR3 loop: CASSLGQGLTYEQYF. CDR3 coding DNA: TGTGCCAGCAGCCTGGGACAGGGGCTAACCTACGAGCAGTACTTC.

The gene calls are TRBV27 and TRBJ2-5; 9 bases are shared with TRBD2. After removal of 5 bases from V and 4 bases from J, the junction contained 8 bases not matched to a gene. The CDR3 sequence is 15 residues long. Germline V lookup: CDR1 MNHEY, CDR2 SMNVEV (reference sequence). The CDR3: CASSIGLAGTETQYF. The CDR3 nucleotides read TGTGCCAGCAGTATAGGTCTAGCGGGGACAGAGACCCAGTACTTC.

The chain's CDR3 is CASSRGEREQYF. The CDR3 nucleotides read TGTGCCAGCTCACGAGGGGAACGCGAGCAGTACTTC. The rearrangement uses TRBV18 and TRBJ2-7; D may be TRBD1 or TRBD2 (5 bases each). CDR3 size: 12 residues. Germline CDR1 is KGHSH and CDR2 is LQKENI. Trimming removed 4 bases from V and 6 bases from J, with 10 bases in between.

CDR3 nucleotides: TGCAGCGTTGATTGGGATTTTGAAGCTTTCTTT. It translates to CSVDWDFEAFF. The rearrangement links TRBV29-1 to TRBJ1-1; no clear D gene. The CDR3 is 11 amino acids. Between the trimmed V and J ends, which lost 3 bases and 7 bases, there was a span of 9 bases. Looked up from germline, CDR1 is SQVTM and CDR2 is ANQGSEA. Full variable domain (outside the CDR3, taken from reference TRBV29-1 and TRBJ1-1): SAVISQKPSRDICQRGTSLTIQCQVDSQVTMMFWYRQQPGQSLTLIATANQGSEATYESGFVIDKFPISRPNLTFSTLTVSNMSPEDSSIYLCSVDWDFEAFFGQGTRLTVV.

CDR3 sequence: CASSLTTGGHIQYF. CDR3 sequence (DNA): TGTGCCAGCAGCCTCACGACAGGGGGACACATTCAGTACTTC. The rearrangement joins TRBV14 to TRBJ2-4; TRBD1 agrees at 9 bases. This CDR3 is 14 amino acids long. V lost 4 bases and J lost 8; bases outside the gene matches: 6. Germline assignment: CDR1 SGHDN and CDR2 FVKESK.